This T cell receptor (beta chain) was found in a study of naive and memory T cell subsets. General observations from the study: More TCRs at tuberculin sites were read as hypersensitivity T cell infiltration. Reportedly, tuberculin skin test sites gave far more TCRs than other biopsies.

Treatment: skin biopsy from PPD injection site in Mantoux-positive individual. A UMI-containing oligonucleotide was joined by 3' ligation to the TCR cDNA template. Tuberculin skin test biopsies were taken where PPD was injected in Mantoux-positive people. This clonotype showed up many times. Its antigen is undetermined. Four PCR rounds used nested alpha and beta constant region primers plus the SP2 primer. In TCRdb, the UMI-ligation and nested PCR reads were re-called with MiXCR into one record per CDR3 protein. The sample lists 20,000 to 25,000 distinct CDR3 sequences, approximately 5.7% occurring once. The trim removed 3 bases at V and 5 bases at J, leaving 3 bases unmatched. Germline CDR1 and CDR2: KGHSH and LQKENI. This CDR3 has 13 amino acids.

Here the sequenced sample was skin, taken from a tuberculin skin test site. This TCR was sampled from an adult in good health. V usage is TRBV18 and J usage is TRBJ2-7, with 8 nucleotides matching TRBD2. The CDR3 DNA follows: TGTGCCAGCTCACCCGGACTAGCCGACGAGCAGTACTTC. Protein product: CASSPGLADEQYF.